This is a list of T cell receptor beta chains from one sample in a study of CD8+CD57+ T cells in acquired aplastic anemia. MiXCR, run by TCRdb on the reads, gives a single entry per CDR3 protein. Of 200,000 or so distinct CDR3 sequences listed, 64% are singletons. Source material: sorted CD4+, CD8+, or CD8+CD57+ T cells (not recorded which) from PBMCs. The receptor source for this set is a human donor with severe aplastic anemia or a healthy control (not recorded which). The CDR3 runs from the conserved cysteine through the conserved F or W. Rows may omit the clone size; those that give it use once, few, many or a size class.

CATSKPSLTNEKLFF	15	-	TRBJ1-4	TRBV15
CASSLQRDTQYF	12	few	TRBJ2-3	TRBV7-8
CASSLLTVSNSPLHF	15	-	TRBJ1-6	TRBV7-2
CATSDGRQMTGNEQFF	16	-	TRBJ2-1	TRBV15
CASSRSSSGANVLTF	15	-	TRBJ2-6	TRBV7-3
CASRAAGESFF	11	-	TRBJ1-1	TRBV2
CSVEGGEAFF	10	-	TRBJ1-1	TRBV29-1
CSAWAGTSAPQETQYF	16	-	TRBJ2-5	TRBV20-1
CAGGGRGETYNEQFF	15	once	TRBJ2-1	TRBV6-1
CASTPRVDTEAFF	13	-	TRBJ1-1	TRBV7-2
CASSYTGINQPQHF	14	-	TRBJ1-5	TRBV12-3/TRBV12-4
CASSLGLAGAYYEQYF	16	-	TRBJ2-7	TRBV7-9
CATSDGTGIETQYF	14	-	TRBJ2-5	TRBV24-1
CASKRFAYEQYF	12	-	TRBJ2-7	TRBV2
CASSTKLAGDAYEQYF	16	many	TRBJ2-7	TRBV27
CASSRPYDRGEYNEQFF	17	-	TRBJ2-1	TRBV7-2
CASSLAGHNTGELFF	15	once	TRBJ2-2	TRBV5-5
CASSLSSRGYHQETQYF	17	few	TRBJ2-5	TRBV7-6
CASSSFSGPNYGYTF	15	many	TRBJ1-2	TRBV7-9
CASSLGYRPDYGYTF	15	-	TRBJ1-2	TRBV11-2
CACQSQGADYEQYF	14	few	TRBJ2-7	TRBV2
CASIDPYNEQFF	12	-	TRBJ2-1	TRBV19
CAWRESGTEAFF	12	many	TRBJ1-1	TRBV30
CSVSETPNTEAFF	13	-	TRBJ1-1	TRBV29-1
CASSRDRGISTDTQYF	16	-	TRBJ2-3	TRBV28
CASLLGWEPDTGELFF	16	-	TRBJ2-2	TRBV2
CASSFDGQPFSEFSPLHF	18	-	TRBJ1-6	TRBV12-3/TRBV12-4
CSVEDLHATASTDTQYF	17	many	TRBJ2-3	TRBV29-1
CASSLRTTQQYF	12	few	TRBJ2-5	TRBV6-1
CSAGLGGPGGRETQYF	16	once	TRBJ2-5	TRBV20-1
CSAQGQVLGEQYF	13	once	TRBJ2-7	TRBV20-1
CASRGTGSYYEQYF	14	-	TRBJ2-7	TRBV28
CSVDGLAGGFSYEQYF	16	-	TRBJ2-7	TRBV29-1
CASSFRDRANSPLHF	15	-	TRBJ1-6	TRBV7-3
CASKGGAARVVTEAFF	16	-	TRBJ1-1	TRBV7-8
CASSVIQSYGYTF	13	-	TRBJ1-2	TRBV2
CASSQESPGTGRYEQYF	17	-	TRBJ2-7	TRBV7-9
CASSISSGFNEQFF	14	-	TRBJ2-1	TRBV19
CASSLRRGLQETQYF	15	once	TRBJ2-5	TRBV7-9
CASSLVAGYTEAFF	14	few	TRBJ1-1	TRBV7-9
CAISESSSGGDEQFF	15	few	TRBJ2-1	TRBV10-3
CSARVPPGQGMHGYTF	16	-	TRBJ1-2	TRBV20-1
CASSSLRVGYGYTF	14	few	TRBJ1-2	TRBV7-9
CASSVSLGLDPPYEQYF	17	-	TRBJ2-7	TRBV25-1
CASSRELNTEAFF	13	-	TRBJ1-1	TRBV5-1
CAWSVMHSSNQPQHF	15	few	TRBJ1-5	TRBV30
CSASPQVRLAGGNEQFF	17	-	TRBJ2-1	TRBV20-1
CASSAGTSGGHTDTQYF	17	-	TRBJ2-3	TRBV9
CASMGGSYNEQFF	13	many	TRBJ2-1	TRBV12-3/TRBV12-4
CSARDRGGLNYGYTF	15	-	TRBJ1-2	TRBV20-1
CASSYRAGDQETQYF	15	-	TRBJ2-5	TRBV6-6
CAGSHLGQTMNTEAFF	16	-	TRBJ1-1	TRBV7-9